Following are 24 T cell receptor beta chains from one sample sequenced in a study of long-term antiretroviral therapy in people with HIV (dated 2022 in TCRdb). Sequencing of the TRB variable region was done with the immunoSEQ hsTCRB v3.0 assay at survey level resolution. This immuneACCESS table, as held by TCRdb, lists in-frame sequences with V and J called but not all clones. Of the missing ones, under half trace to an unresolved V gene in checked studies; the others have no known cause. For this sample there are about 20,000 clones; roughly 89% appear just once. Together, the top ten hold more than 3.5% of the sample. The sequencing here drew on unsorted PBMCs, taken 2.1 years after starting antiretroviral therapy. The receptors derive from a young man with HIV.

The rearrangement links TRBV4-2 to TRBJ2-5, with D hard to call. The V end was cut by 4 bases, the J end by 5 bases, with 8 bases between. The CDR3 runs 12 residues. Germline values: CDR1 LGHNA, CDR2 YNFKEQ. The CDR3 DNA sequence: TGTGCCAGCAGCCCGGAAACGGAGACCCAGTACTTC. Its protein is CASSPETETQYF.

The CDR3 loop reads CASSLVPSGTGANVLTF. The CDR3 bases are TGCGCCAGCAGCTTGGTTCCTAGCGGGACTGGGGCCAACGTCCTGACTTTC. This chain uses TRBV5-1 with TRBJ2-6, with 9 nucleotides matching TRBD2. The V gene end was trimmed by 0 bases and the J gene end by 2 bases; junction bases not matched to a gene: 3. The CDR3 loop spans 17 amino acids. CDR1 is SGHRS, CDR2 YFSETQ, per germline.

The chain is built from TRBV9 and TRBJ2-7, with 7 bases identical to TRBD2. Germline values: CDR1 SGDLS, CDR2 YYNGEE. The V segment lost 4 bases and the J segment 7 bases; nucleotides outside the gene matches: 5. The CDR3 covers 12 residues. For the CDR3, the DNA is TGTGCCAGCAGCTCCTGGGGGGGTGAGCAGTACTTC. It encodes CASSSWGGEQYF.

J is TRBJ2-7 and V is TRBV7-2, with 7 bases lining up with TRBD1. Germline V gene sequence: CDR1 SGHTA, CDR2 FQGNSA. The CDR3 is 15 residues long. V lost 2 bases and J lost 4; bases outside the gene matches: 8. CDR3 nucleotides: TGTGCCAGCAGCTTAAGGACAGGTGGGGTTTACGAGCAGTACTTC. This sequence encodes CASSLRTGGVYEQYF.

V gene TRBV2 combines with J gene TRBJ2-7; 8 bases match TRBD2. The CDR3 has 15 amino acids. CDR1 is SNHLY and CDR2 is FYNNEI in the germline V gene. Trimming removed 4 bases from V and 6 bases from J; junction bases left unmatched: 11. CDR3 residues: CASSGSGAGDGEQYF. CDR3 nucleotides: TGTGCCAGCAGTGGGAGCGGAGCGGGGGATGGCGAGCAGTACTTC.

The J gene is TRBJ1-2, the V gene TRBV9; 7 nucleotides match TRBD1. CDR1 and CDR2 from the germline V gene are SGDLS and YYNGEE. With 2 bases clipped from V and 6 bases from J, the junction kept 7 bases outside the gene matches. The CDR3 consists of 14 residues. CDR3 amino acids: CASSVNTGEDGYTF. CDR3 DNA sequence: TGTGCCAGCAGCGTTAATACAGGGGAGGATGGCTACACCTTC.

DNA of the CDR3: TGTGCCAGCAGTTCTCTAGCGGGAGGGCGCGGCGAGCAGTACTTC. Amino acids: CASSSLAGGRGEQYF. The chain employs TRBV27 and TRBJ2-7; 12 bases are shared with TRBD2. Germline lookup yields CDR1 MNHEY and CDR2 SMNVEV (reference sequence). With V trimmed by 4 bases and J by 6 bases, 7 bases remained unmatched. This CDR3 comprises 15 residues.

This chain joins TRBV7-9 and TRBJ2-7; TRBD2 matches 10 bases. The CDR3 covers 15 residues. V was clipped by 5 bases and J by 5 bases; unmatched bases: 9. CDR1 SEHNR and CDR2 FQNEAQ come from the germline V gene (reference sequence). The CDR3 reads CASSPLPSGSHEQYF. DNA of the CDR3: TGTGCCAGCAGCCCTCTTCCTAGCGGGAGCCACGAGCAGTACTTC.

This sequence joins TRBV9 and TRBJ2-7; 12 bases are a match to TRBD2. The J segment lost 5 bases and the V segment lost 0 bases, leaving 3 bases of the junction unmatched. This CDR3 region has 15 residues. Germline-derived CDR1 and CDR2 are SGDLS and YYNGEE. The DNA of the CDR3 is TGTGCCAGCAGCGTAGCTAGCGGGAGGGGCCACGAGCAGTACTTC. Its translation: CASSVASGRGHEQYF.

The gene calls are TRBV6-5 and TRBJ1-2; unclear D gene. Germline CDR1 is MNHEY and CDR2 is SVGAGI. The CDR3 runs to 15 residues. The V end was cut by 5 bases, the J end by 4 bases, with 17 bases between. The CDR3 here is CASSADGILFYGYTF. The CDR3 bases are TGTGCCAGCAGTGCCGACGGCATCTTATTCTATGGCTACACCTTC.

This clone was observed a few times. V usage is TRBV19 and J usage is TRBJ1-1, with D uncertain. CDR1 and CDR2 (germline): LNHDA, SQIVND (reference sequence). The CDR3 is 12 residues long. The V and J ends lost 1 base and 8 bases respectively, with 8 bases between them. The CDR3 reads CASSIGVGEAFF. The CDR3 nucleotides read TGTGCCAGTAGTATAGGAGTCGGAGAAGCTTTCTTT.

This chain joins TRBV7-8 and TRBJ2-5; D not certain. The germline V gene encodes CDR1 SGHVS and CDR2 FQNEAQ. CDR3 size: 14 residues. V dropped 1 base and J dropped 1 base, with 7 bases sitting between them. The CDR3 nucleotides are TGTGCCAGCAGCTTAGGGCAGATCCAAGAGACCCAGTACTTC. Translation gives CASSLGQIQETQYF.

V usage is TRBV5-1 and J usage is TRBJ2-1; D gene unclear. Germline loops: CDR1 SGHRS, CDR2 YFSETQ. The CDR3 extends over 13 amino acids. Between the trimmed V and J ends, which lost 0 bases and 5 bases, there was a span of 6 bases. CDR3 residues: CASSLGTNNEQFF. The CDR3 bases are TGCGCCAGCAGCTTGGGAACGAACAATGAGCAGTTCTTC.

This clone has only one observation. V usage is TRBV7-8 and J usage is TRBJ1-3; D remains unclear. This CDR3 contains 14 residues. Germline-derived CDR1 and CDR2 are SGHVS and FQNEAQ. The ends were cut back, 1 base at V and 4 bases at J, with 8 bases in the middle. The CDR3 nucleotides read TGTGCCAGCAGCTTAGGGGGTATCGGAAACACCATATATTTT. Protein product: CASSLGGIGNTIYF.

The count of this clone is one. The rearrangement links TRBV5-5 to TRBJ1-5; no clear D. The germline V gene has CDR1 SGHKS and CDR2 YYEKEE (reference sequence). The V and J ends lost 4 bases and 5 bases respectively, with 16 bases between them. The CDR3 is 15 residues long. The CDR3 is CASSARSVLDQPQHF. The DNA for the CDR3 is TGTGCCAGCAGCGCTCGCTCAGTACTAGATCAGCCCCAGCATTTT.

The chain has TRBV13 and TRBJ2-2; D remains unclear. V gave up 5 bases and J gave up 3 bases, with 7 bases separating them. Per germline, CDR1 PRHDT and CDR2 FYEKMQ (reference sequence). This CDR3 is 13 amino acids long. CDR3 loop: CASSRTHTGELFF. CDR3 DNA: TGTGCCAGCAGCCGAACGCACACCGGGGAGCTGTTTTTT.

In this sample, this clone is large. CDR3 region: CASSDRGYEQYF. Here the CDR3 DNA reads TGTGCCAGCAGCGACAGGGGCTACGAGCAGTACTTC. The chain has TRBV6-1 and TRBJ2-7, with 8 nucleotides matching TRBD1. The CDR3 is 12 amino acids. V was pared by 6 bases and J by 3 bases, with 1 base of the junction left unmatched. CDR1 is MNHNS, CDR2 SASEGT, per germline.

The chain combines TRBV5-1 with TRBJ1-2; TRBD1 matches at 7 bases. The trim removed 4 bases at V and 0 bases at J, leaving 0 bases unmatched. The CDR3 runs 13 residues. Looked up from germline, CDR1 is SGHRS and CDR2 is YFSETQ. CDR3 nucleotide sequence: TGCGCCAGCAGCGACAGGGCTAACTATGGCTACACCTTC. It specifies CASSDRANYGYTF.

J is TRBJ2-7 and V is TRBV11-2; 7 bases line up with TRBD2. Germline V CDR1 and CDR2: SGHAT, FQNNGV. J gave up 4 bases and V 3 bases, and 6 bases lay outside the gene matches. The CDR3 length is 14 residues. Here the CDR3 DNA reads TGTGCCAGCAGCTTGCTGGACGGGGGGTACGAGCAGTACTTC. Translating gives CASSLLDGGYEQYF.

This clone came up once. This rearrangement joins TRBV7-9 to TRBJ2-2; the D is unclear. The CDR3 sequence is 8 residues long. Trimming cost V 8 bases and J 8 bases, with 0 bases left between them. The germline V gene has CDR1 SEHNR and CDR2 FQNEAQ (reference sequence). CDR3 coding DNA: TGTGCCAGCGGGGAGCTGTTTTTT. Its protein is CASGELFF.

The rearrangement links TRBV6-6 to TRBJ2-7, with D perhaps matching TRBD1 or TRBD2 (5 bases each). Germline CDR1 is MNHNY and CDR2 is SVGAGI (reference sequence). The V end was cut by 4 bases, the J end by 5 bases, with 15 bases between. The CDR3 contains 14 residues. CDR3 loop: CASSWGTDGDEQYF. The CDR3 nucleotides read TGTGCCAGCAGTTGGGGGACGGACGGGGACGAGCAGTACTTC.

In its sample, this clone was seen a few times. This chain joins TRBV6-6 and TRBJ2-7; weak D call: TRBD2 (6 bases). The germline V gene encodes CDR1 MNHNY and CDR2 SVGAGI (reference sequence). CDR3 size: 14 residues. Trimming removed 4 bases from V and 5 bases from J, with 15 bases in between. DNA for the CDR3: TGTGCCAGCAGTTTGACGGGAGTCTGGGACGAGCAGTACTTC. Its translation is CASSLTGVWDEQYF.

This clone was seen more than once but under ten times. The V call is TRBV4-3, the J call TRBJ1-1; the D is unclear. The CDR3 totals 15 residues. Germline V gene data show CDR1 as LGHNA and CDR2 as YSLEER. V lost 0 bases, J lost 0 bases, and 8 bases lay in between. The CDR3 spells CASSQERAMNTEAFF. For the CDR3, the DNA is TGCGCCAGCAGCCAAGAAAGGGCCATGAACACTGAAGCTTTCTTT.

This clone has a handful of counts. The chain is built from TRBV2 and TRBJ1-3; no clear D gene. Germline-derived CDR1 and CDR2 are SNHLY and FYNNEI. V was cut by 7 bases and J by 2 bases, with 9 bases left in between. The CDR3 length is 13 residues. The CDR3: CASKESTGNTIYF. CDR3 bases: TGTGCCAGCAAGGAGAGTACTGGAAACACCATATATTTT.